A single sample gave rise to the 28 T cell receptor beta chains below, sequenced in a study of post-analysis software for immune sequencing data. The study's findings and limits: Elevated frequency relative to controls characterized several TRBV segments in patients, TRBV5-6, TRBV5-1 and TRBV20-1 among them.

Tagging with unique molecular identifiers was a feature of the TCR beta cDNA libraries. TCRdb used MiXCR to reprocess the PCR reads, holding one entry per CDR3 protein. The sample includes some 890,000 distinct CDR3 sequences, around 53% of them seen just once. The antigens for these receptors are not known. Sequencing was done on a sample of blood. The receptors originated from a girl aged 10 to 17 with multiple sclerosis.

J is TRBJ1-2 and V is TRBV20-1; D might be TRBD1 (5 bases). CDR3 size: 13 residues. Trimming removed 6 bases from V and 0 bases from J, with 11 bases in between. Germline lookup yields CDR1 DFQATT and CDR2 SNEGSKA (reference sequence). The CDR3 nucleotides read TGCAGTGCCCCGGGACCCTCTAACTATGGCTACACCTTC. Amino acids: CSAPGPSNYGYTF.

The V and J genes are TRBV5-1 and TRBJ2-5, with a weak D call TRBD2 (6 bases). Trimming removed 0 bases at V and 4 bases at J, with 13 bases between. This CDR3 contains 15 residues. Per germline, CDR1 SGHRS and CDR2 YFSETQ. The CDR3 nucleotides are TGCGCCAGCAGCTTGGATTCGGGAGTTGGAGAGACCCAGTACTTC. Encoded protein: CASSLDSGVGETQYF.

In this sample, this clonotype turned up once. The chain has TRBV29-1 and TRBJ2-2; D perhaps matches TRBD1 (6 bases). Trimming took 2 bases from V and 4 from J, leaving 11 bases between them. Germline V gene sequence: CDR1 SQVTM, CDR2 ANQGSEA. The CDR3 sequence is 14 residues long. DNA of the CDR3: TGCAGCGTTGAACCGTCAGGGGTCACCGGGGAGCTGTTTTTT. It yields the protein CSVEPSGVTGELFF.

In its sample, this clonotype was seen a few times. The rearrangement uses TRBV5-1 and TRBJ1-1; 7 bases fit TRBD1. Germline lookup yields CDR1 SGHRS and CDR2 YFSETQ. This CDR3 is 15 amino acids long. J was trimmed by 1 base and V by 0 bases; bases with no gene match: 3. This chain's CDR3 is CASSLVPGGNTEAFF. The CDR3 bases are TGCGCCAGCAGCTTGGTTCCAGGGGGGAACACTGAAGCTTTCTTT.

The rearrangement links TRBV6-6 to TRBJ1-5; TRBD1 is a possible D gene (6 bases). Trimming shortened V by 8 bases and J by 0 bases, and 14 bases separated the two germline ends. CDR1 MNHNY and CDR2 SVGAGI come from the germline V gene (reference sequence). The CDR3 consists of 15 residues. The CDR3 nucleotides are TGTGCCAGCTTGATGACAGGAGATAGCAATCAGCCCCAGCATTTT. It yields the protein CASLMTGDSNQPQHF.

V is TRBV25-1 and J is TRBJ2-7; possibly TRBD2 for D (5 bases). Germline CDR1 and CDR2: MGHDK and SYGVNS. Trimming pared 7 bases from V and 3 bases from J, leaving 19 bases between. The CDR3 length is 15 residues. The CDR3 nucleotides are TGTGCCAGCAAGCCGGATACGGGATGGGACTACGAGCAGTACTTC. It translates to CASKPDTGWDYEQYF.

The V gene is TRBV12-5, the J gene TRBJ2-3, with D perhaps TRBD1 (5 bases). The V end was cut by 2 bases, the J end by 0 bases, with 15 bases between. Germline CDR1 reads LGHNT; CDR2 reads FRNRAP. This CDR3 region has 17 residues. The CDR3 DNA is TGTGCTAGTGGTTTGACCCAGACAGATCCTAGCACAGATACGCAGTATTTT. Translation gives CASGLTQTDPSTDTQYF.

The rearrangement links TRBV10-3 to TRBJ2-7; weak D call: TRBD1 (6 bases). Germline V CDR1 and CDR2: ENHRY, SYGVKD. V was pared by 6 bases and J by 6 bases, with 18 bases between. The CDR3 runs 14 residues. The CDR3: CAISETGVSPEQYF. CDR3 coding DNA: TGTGCCATCAGCGAGACAGGAGTTAGTCCCGAGCAGTACTTC.

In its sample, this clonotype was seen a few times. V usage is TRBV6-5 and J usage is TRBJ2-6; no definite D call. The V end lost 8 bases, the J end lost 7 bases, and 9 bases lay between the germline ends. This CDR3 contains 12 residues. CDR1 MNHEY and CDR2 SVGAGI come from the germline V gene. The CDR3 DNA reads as TGTGCCAGCTCCCGTCGTGCCAACGTCCTGACTTTC. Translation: CASSRRANVLTF.

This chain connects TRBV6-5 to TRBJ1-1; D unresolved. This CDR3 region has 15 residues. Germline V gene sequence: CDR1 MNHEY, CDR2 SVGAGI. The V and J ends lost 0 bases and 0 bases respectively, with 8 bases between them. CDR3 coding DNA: TGTGCCAGCAGTTACTCCCCAGGACTGAACACTGAAGCTTTCTTT. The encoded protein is CASSYSPGLNTEAFF.

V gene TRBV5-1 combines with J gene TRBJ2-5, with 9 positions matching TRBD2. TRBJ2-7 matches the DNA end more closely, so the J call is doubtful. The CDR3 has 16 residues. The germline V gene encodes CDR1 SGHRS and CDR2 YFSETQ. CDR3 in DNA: TGCGCCAGCAGCTCGGGGCTAGCGGGACCCCAGGACGAGCAGTACTTC. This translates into CASSSGLAGPQDEQYF.

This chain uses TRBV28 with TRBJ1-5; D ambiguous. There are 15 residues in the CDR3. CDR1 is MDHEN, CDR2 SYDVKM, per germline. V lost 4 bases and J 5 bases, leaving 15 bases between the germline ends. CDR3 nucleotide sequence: TGTGCCAGCAGTTCGGAAGGGCTTGGGGATCAGCCCCAGCATTTT. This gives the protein CASSSEGLGDQPQHF. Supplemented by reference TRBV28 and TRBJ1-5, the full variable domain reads DVKVTQSSRYLVKRTGEKVFLECVQDMDHENMFWYRQDPGLGLRLIYFSYDVKMKEKGDIPEGYSVSREKKERFSLILESASTNQTSMYLCASSSEGLGDQPQHFGDGTRLSIL.

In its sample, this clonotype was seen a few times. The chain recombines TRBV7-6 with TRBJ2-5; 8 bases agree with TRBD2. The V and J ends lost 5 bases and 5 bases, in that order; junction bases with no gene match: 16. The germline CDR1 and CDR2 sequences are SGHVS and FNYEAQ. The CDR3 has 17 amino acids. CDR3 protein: CASSPTGTSGSGETQYF. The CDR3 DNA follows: TGTGCCAGCAGCCCCACCGGGACTAGTGGGTCTGGGGAGACCCAGTACTTC.

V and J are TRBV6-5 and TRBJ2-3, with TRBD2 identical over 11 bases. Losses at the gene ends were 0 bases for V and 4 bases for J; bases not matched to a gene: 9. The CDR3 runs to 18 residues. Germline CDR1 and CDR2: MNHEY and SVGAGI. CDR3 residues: CASSYSPSGGLEADTQYF. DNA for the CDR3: TGTGCCAGCAGTTACTCGCCTAGCGGGGGGTTAGAGGCAGATACGCAGTATTTT.

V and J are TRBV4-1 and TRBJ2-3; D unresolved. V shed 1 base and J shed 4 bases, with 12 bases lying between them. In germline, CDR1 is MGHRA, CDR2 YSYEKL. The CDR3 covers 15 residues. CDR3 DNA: TGCGCCAGCAGCCAAGCACGGGTGTTCGCAGATACGCAGTATTTT. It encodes CASSQARVFADTQYF.

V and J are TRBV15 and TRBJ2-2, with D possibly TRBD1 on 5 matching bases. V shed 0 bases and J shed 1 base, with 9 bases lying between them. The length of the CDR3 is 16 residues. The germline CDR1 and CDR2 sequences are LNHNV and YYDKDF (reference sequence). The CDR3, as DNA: TGTGCCACCAGCAGAGACCTAGGACAGAACACCGGGGAGCTGTTTTTT. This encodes CATSRDLGQNTGELFF.

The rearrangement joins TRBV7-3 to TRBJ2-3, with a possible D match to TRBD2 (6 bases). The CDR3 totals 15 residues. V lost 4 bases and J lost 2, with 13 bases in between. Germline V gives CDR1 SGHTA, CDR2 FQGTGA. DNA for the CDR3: TGTGCCAGCAGCTCCAGCGGGCGCCACACAGATACGCAGTATTTT. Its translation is CASSSSGRHTDTQYF.

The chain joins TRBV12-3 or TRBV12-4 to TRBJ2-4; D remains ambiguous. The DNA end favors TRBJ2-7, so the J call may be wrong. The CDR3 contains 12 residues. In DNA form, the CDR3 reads TGTGCCAGCAGTTATGCTGGCTACGAGCAGTACTTC. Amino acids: CASSYAGYEQYF.

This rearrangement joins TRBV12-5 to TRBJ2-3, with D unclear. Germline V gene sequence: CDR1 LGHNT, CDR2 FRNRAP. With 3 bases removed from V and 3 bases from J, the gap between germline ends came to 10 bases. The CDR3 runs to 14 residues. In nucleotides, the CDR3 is TGTGCTAGTGGTTTACCGTTTCGTACAGATACGCAGTATTTT. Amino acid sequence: CASGLPFRTDTQYF.

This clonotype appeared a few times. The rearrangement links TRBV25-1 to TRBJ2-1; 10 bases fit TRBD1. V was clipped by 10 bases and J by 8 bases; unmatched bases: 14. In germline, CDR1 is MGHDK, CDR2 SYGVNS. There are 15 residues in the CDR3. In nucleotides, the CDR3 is TGTGCCACCGGGAAACCGGGACAGGGGAGGGATGAGCAGTTCTTC. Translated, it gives CATGKPGQGRDEQFF.

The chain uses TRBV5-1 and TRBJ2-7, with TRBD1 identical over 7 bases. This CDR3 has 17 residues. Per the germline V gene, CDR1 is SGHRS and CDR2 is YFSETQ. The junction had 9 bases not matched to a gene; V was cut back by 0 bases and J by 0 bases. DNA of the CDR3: TGCGCCAGCAGCTTGGAGGTTGGACACAGGGGCTCCTACGAGCAGTACTTC. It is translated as CASSLEVGHRGSYEQYF.

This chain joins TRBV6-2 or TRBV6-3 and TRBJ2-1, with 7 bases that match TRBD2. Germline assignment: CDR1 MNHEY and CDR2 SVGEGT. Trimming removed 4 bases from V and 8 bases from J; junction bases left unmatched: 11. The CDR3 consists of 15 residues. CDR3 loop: CASSSTPGLRDEQFF. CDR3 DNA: TGTGCCAGCAGTTCAACACCGGGACTACGGGATGAGCAGTTCTTC.

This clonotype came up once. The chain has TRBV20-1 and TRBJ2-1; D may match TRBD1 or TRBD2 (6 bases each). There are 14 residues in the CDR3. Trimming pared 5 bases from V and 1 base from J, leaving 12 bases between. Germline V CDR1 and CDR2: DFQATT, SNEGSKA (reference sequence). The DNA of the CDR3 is TGCAGTGCTGGGGGCGGGGAGTCCTACAATGAGCAGTTCTTC. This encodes CSAGGGESYNEQFF.

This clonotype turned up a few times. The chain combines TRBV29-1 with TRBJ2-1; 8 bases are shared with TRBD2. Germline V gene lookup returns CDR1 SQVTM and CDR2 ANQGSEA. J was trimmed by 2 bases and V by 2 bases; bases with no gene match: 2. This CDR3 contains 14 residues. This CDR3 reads CSVELLAAYNEQFF. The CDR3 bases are TGCAGCGTTGAATTACTAGCGGCCTACAATGAGCAGTTCTTC.

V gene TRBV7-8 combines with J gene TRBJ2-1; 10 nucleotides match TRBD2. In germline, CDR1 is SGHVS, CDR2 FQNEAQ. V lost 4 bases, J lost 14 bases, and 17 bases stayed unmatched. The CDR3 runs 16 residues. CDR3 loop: CASSSSSVSGRALEFF. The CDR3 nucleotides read TGTGCCAGCAGCTCCTCATCAGTGAGCGGGAGGGCCTTGGAGTTCTTC. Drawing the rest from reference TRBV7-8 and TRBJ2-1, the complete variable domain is GAGVSQSPRYKVAKRGQDVALRCDPISGHVSLFWYQQALGQGPEFLTYFQNEAQLDKSGLPSDRFFAERPEGSVSTLKIQRTQQEDSAVYLCASSSSSVSGRALEFFGPGTRLTVL.

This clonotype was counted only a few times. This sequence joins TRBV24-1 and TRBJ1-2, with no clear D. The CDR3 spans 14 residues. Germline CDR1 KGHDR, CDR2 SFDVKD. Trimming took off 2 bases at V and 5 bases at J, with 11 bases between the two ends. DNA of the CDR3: TGTGCCACCAGTGATTCTCACTCTGATTATGGCTACACCTTC. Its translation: CATSDSHSDYGYTF.

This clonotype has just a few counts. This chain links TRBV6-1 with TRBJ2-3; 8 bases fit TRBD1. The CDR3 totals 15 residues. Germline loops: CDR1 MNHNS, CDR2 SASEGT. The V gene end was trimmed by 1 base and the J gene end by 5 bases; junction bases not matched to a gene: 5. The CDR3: CASSEDQGARDTQYF. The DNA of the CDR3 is TGTGCCAGCAGTGAAGACCAGGGGGCGAGAGATACGCAGTATTTT.

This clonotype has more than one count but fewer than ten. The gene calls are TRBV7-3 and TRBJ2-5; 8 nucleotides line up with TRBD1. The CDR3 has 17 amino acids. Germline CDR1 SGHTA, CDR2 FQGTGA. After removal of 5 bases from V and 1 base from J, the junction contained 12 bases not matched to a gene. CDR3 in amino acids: CASSPLVTDRAQETQYF. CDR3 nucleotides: TGTGCCAGCAGCCCCCTAGTCACGGACAGGGCCCAAGAGACCCAGTACTTC. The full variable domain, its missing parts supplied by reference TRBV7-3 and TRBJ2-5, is GAGVSQTPSNKVTEKGKYVELRCDPISGHTALYWYRQSLGQGPEFLIYFQGTGAADDSGLPNDRFFAVRPEGSVSTLKIQRTERGDSAVYLCASSPLVTDRAQETQYFGPGTRLLVL.